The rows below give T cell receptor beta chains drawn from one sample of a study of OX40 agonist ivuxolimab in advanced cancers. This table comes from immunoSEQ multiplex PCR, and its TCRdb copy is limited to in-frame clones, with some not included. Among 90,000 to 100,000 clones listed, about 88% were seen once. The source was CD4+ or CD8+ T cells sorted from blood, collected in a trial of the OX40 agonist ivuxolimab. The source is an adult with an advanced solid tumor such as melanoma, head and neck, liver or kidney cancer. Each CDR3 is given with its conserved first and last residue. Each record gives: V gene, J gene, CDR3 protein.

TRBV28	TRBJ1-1	CASSLRGRKTDEAFF
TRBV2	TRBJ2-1	CASIRGSAENEQFF
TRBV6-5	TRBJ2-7	CASSRLGAYEQYF
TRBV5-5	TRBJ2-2	CASSLTAGGPNTGELFF
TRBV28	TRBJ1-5	CASSLALSRVVVQPQHF
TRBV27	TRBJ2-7	CASSPTGGYEQYF
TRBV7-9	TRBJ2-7	CASTPSGTAYEQYF
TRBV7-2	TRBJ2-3	CASSPKSGDTQYF
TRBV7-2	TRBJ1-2	CASSLDRADYGYTF
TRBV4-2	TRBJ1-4	CASSQVNRGNEKLFF
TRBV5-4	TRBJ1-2	CASIPGTNGGYTF
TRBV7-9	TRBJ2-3	CASSLGSRDTQYF
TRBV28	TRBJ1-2	CASREQGNDYGYTF
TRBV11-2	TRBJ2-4	CASSPRREGVSKNIQYF
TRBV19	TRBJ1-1	CASSYRGRSTEAFF
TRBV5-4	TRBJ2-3	CASSLGAGGTVSTDTQYF